This T cell receptor (beta chain) was sequenced in a study of chemoradiotherapy in HPV16-positive cancers. Using immunoSEQ multiplex PCR, the repertoire was profiled, and TCRdb retains in-frame clones only, with some absent. The data show 2,500 to 3,500 clones, with approximately 79% seen just once and roughly 11% held by the top ten. V shed 3 bases and J 9 bases; nucleotides not matched to a gene: 6. Germline CDR1 is SNHLY and CDR2 is FYNNEI. The CDR3 covers 15 residues. The count of this clone is one. The chain carries TRBV2 and TRBJ2-1; 12 bases fit TRBD1. This receptor was identified in a human donor with HPV-associated anogenital cancer. This specimen consisted of tumor tissue, obtained from a patient who underwent chemoradiotherapy. CDR3 in DNA: TGTGCCAGCAGTGAGGGACAGGGGGCGCAGGGTGAGCAGTTCTTC. This codes for CASSEGQGAQGEQFF.